This TCR beta chain was profiled in a study of blood T cell repertoires in COVID-19. Study summary: Material from acute and convalescent COVID-19 was sourced from the United States, Italy and Spain. The cDNA or gDNA used as material had been derived from T cells, B-cell-depleted T cells, or PBMCs.

Trimming stripped 7 bases from V and 1 base from J, with 16 bases between. The length of the CDR3 is 15 residues. CDR1 LNHDA and CDR2 SQIVND come from the germline V gene (reference sequence). Per the authors' pipeline: The authors estimated nucleated cell counts from reference gene primer amplification. Generated by immunoSEQ multiplex PCR, the TCRdb table keeps only in-frame clones and is missing some. V, J and clone size are those of that table, while D and trimming were read from the DNA. The sample has 200,000 to 250,000 clones, 80% to 85% seen once. The specimen was peripheral blood. This clonotype originated in a woman aged 60-75 years who had recovered from COVID-19. This chain links TRBV19 with TRBJ1-1, with TRBD1 as a possible D gene (6 bases). CDR3 coding DNA: TGTGCCAGTATGAGGACAGTAGAGACGAACACTGAAGCTTTCTTT. Protein product: CASMRTVETNTEAFF.